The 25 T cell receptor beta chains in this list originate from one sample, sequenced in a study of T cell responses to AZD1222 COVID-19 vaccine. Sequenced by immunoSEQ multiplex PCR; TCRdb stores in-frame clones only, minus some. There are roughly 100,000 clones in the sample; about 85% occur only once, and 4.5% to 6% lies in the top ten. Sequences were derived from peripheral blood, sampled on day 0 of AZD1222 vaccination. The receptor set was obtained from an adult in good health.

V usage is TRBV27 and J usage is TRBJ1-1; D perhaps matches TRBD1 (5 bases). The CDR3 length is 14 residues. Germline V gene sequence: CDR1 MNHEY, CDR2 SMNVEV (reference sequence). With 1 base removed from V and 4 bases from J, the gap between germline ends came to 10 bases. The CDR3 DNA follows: TGTGCCAGCAGTTTATATACAAGGGGCACTGAAGCTTTCTTT. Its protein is CASSLYTRGTEAFF.

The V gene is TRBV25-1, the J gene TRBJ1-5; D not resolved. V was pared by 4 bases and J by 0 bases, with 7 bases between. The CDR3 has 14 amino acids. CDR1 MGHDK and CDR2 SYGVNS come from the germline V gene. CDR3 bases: TGTGCCAGCAGTGGACCACATAGCAATCAGCCCCAGCATTTT. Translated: CASSGPHSNQPQHF.

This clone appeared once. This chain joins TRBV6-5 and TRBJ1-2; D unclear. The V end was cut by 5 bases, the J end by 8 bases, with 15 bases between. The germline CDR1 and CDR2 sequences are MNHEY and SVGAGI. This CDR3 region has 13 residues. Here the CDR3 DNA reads TGTGCCAGCAGTCGGCGGGGAGGTCACGGCTACACCTTC. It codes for CASSRRGGHGYTF.

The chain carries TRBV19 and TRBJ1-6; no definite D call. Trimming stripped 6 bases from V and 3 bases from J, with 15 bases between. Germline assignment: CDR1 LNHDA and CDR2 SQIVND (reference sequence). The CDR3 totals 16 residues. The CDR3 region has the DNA TGTGCCAGTAGCCTGACATCGGCTGACTATAATTCACCCCTCCACTTT. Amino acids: CASSLTSADYNSPLHF.

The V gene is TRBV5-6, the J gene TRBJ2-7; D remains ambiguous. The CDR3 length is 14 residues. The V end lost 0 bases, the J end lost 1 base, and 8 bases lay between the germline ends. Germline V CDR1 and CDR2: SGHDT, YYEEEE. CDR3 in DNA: TGTGCCAGCAGCTTGGATAGGCTTTCCTACGAGCAGTACTTC. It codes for CASSLDRLSYEQYF.

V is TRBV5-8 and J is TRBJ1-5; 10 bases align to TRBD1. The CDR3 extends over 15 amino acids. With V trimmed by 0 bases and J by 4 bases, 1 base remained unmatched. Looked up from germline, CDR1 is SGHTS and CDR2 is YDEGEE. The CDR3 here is CASSLGTGGNQPQHF. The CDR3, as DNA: TGTGCCAGCAGCTTGGGGACAGGGGGTAATCAGCCCCAGCATTTT.

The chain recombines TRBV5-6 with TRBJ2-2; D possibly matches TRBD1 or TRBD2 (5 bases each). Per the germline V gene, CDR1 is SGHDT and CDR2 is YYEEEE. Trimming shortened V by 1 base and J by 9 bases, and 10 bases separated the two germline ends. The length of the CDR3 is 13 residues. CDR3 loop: CASSLPGPRELFF. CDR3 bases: TGTGCCAGCAGCTTGCCGGGACCCCGGGAGCTGTTTTTT.

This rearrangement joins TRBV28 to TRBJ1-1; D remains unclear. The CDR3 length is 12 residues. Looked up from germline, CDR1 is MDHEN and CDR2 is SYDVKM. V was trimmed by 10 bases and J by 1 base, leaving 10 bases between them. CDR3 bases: TGTGCCACCAGCCTTGGGAACACTGAAGCTTTCTTT. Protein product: CATSLGNTEAFF.

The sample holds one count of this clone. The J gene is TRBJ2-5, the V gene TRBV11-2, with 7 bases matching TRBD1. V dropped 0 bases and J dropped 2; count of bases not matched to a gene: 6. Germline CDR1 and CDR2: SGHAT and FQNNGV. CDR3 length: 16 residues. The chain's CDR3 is CASSLDSAGGQETQYF. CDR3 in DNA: TGTGCCAGCAGCTTAGATAGTGCAGGGGGTCAAGAGACCCAGTACTTC.

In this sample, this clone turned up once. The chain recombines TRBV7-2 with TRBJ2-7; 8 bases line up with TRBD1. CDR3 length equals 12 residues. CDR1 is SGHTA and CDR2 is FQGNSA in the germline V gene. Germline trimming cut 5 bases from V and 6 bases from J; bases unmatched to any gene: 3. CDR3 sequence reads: CASSRTGGEQYF. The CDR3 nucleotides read TGTGCCAGCAGCAGAACAGGGGGCGAGCAGTACTTC.

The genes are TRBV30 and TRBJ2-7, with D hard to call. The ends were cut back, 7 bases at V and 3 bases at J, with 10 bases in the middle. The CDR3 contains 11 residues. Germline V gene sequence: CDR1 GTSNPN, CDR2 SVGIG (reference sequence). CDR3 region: CALALGYEQYF. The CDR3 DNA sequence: TGTGCCTTAGCCTTAGGCTACGAGCAGTACTTC.

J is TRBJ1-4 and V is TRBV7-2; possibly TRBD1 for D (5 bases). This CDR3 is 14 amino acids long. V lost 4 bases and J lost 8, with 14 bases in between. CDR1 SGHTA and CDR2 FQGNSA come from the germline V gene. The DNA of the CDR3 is TGTGCCAGCAGCTACTTCCGGTGGGGGGAAAAACTGTTTTTT. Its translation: CASSYFRWGEKLFF.

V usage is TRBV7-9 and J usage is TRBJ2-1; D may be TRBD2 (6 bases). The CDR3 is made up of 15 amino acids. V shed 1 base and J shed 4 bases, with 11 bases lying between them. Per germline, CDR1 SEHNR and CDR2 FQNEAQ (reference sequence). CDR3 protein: CASSLGGRRYNEQFF. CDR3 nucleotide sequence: TGTGCCAGCAGCTTAGGGGGGAGGCGGTACAATGAGCAGTTCTTC.

This chain's CDR3 is CASSYLTGNTIYF. The DNA of the CDR3 is TGTGCCAGCAGTTACCTGACAGGAAACACCATATATTTT. The J gene is TRBJ1-3, the V gene TRBV6-5; D is unresolved. The CDR3 contains 13 residues. V was trimmed by 2 bases and J by 4 bases, leaving 6 bases between them. The germline gives CDR1 MNHEY, CDR2 SVGAGI.

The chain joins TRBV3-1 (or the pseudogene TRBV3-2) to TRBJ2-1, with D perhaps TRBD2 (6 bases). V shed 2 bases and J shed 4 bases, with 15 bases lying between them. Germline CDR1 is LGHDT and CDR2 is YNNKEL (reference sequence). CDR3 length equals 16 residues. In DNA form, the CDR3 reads TGTGCCAGCAGCCAATTAATAGCGGAGATTTACAATGAGCAGTTCTTC. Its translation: CASSQLIAEIYNEQFF.

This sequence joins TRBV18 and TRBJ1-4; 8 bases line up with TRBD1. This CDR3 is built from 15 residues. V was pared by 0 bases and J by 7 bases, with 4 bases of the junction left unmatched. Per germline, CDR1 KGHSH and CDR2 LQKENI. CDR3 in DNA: TGTGCCAGCTCACCACCGGGACAGGCAGGTGAAAAACTGTTTTTT. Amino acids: CASSPPGQAGEKLFF. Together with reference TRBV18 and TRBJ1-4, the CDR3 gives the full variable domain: NAGVMQNPRHLVRRRGQEARLRCSPMKGHSHVYWYRQLPEEGLKFMVYLQKENIIDESGMPKERFSAEFPKEGPSILRIQQVVRGDSAAYFCASSPPGQAGEKLFFGSGTQLSVL.

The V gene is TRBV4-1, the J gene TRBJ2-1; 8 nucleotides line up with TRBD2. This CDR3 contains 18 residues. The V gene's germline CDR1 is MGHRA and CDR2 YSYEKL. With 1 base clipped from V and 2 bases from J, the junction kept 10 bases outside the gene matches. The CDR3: CASSQALGREAPYNEQFF. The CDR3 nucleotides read TGCGCCAGCAGCCAAGCCCTTGGGCGGGAGGCCCCCTACAATGAGCAGTTCTTC.

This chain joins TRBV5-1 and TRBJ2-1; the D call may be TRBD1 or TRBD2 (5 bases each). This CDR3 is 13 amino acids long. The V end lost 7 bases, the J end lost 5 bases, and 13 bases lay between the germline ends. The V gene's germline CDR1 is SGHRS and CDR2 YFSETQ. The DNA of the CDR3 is TGCGCCAGCCGGGACCTGAACGACAATGAGCAGTTCTTC. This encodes CASRDLNDNEQFF.

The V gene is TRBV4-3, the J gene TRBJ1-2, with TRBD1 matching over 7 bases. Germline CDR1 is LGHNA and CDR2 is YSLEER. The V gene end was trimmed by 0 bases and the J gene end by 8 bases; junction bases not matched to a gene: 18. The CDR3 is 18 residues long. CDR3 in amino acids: CASSQDLGGTANGKGYTF. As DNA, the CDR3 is TGCGCCAGCAGCCAAGATCTTGGCGGGACAGCTAATGGAAAAGGCTACACCTTC.

CDR3 coding DNA: TGTGCCAGCAGTTCAGGGACAGGTCCCTACGAGCAGTACTTC. Amino acid sequence: CASSSGTGPYEQYF. This chain joins TRBV11-2 and TRBJ2-7, with 8 bases matching TRBD1. The V segment lost 6 bases and the J segment 2 bases; nucleotides outside the gene matches: 6. The CDR3 has 14 residues. The germline V gene has CDR1 SGHAT and CDR2 FQNNGV.

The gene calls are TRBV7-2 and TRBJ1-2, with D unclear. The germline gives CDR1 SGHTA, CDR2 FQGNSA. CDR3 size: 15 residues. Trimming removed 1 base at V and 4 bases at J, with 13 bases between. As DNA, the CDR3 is TGTGCCAGCAGCTTAGGTCACAGAGGGAGCTATGGCTACACCTTC. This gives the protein CASSLGHRGSYGYTF.

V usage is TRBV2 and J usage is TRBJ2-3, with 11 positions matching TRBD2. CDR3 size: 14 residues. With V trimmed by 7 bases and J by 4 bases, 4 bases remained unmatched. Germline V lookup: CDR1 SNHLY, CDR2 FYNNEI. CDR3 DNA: TGTGCCAGCAATGTAGCGGGGGGGCCAGATACGCAGTATTTT. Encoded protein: CASNVAGGPDTQYF.

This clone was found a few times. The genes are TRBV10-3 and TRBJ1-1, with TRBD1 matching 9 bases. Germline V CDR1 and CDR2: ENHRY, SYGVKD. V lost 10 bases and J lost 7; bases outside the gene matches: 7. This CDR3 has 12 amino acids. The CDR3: CATLGQGVEAFF. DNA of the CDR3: TGTGCCACCTTGGGACAGGGCGTTGAAGCTTTCTTT.

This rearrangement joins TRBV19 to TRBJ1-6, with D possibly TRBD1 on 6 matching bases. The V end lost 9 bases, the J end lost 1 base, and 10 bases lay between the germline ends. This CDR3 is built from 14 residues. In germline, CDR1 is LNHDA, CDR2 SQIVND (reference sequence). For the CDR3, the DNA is TGTGCCAGCGAAACAGGGTCCTATAATTCACCCCTCCACTTT. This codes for CASETGSYNSPLHF.

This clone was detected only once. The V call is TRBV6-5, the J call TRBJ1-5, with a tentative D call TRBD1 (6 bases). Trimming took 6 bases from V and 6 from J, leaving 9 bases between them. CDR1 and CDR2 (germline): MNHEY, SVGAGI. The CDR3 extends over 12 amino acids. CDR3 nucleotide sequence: TGTGCCAGCAGCACAGGGCTTCAGCCCCAGCATTTT. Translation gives CASSTGLQPQHF.